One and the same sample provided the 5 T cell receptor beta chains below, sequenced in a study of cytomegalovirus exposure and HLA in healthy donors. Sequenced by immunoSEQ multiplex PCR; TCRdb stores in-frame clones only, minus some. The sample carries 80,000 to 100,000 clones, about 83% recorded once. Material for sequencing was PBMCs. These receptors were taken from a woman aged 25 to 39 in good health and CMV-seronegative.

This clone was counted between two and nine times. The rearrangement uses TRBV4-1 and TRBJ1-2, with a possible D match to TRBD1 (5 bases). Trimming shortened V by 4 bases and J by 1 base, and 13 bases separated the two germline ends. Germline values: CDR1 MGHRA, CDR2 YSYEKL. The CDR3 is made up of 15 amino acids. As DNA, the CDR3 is TGCGCCAGCAGCCGTCCCGACAGTATTAACTATGGCTACACCTTC. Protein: CASSRPDSINYGYTF.

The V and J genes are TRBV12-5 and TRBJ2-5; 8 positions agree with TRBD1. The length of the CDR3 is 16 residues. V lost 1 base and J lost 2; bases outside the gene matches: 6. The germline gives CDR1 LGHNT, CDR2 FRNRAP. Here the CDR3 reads CASGLGDRGRQETQYF. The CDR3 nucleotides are TGTGCTAGTGGTTTGGGTGACAGGGGAAGACAAGAGACCCAGTACTTC.

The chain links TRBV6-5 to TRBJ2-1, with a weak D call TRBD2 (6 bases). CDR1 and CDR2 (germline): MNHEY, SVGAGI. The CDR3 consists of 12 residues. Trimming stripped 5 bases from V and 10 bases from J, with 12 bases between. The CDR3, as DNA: TGTGCCAGCAGTCCGGAGGGAGTAGAGCAGTTCTTC. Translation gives CASSPEGVEQFF.

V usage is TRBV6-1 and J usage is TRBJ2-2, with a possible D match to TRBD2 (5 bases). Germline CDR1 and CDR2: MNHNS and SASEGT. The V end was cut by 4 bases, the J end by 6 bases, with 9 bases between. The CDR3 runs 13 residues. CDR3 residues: CASSAKAAGELFF. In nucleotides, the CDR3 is TGTGCCAGCAGTGCTAAAGCGGCCGGGGAGCTGTTTTTT.

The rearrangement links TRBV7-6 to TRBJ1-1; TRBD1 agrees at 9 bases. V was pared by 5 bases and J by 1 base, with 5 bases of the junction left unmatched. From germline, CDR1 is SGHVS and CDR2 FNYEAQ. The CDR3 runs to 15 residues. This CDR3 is CASSQQGAKNTEAFF. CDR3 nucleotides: TGTGCCAGCAGCCAACAGGGGGCTAAGAACACTGAAGCTTTCTTT. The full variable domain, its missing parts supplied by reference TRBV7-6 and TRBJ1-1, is GAGVSQSPRYKVTKRGQDVALRCDPISGHVSLYWYRQALGQGPEFLTYFNYEAQQDKSGLPNDRFSAERPEGSISTLTIQRTEQRDSAMYRCASSQQGAKNTEAFFGQGTRLTVV.